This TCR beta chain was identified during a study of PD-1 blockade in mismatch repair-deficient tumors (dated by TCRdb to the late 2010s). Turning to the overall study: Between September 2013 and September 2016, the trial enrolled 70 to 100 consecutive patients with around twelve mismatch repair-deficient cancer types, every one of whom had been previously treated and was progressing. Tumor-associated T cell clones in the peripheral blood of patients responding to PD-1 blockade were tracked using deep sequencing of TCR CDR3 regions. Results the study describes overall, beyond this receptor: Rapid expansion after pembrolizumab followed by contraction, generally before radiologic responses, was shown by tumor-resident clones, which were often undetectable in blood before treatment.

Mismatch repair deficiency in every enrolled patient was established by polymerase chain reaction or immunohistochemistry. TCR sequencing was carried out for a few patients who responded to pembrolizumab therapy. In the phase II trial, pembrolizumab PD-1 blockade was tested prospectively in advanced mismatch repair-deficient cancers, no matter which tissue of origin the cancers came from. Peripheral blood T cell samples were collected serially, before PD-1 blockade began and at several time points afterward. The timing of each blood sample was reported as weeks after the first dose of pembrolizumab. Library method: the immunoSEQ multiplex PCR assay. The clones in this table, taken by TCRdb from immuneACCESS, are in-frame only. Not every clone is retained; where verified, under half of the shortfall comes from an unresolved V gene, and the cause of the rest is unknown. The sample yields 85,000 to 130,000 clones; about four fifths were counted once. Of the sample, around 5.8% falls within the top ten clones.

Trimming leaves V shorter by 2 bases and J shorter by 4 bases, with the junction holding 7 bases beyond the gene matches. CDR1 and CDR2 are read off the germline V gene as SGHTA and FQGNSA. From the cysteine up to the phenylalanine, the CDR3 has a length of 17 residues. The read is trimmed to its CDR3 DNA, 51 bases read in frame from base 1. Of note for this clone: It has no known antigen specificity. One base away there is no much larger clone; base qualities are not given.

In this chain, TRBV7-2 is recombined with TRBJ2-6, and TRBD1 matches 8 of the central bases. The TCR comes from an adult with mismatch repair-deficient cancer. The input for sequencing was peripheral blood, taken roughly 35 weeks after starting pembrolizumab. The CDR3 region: CASSLRQGAPGANVLTF. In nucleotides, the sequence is TGTGCCAGCAGCTTACGGCAGGGGGCGCCCGGGGCCAACGTCCTGACTTTC.